These 22 T cell receptor beta chains came from one sample sequenced in a study of T cell repertoires in cytomegalovirus infection (dated by TCRdb to the late 2010s). This sample was sequenced with an Illumina HiSeq 1500. The public reads were run again by TCRdb, first through fastp at Q25 and then through MiXCR, and only productive beta chains were kept. Entries that share a CDR3 protein sequence are merged under the most common genes and DNA. Across this sample there are around 740,000 distinct CDR3 sequences, with 35% to 40% seen only once. The ten largest make up roughly 2.8% of the sample. Sequenced input: PBMCs. These receptors came from a human donor in good health (CMV status not recorded). Some clones in this sample may be carry-over from other donors' samples.

This chain connects TRBV7-3 to TRBJ2-7; 13 bases align to TRBD2. V was clipped by 5 bases and J by 7 bases; unmatched bases: 20. Germline V gene lookup returns CDR1 SGHTA and CDR2 FQGTGA. CDR3 length: 19 amino acids. This chain's CDR3 is CASSLGLAGSYELDLEQYF. The CDR3 DNA sequence: TGTGCCAGCAGCCTGGGACTAGCGGGGAGTTACGAGTTGGACCTTGAGCAGTACTTC.

The V call is TRBV20-1, the J call TRBJ2-7, with 7 bases aligning to TRBD1. The V gene end was trimmed by 1 base and the J gene end by 5 bases; junction bases not matched to a gene: 8. Germline assignment: CDR1 DFQATT and CDR2 SNEGSKA (reference sequence). The CDR3 consists of 14 residues. The CDR3 DNA sequence: TGCAGTGCTAGAGCAGGGGGTTTATTGAACGAGCAGTACTTC. Its protein is CSARAGGLLNEQYF.

Notes on this clonotype: Germline and junction disagree at one end, which may indicate a read error. V is TRBV4-1 and J is TRBJ1-1; D uncertain. This CDR3 region has 17 residues. Germline CDR1 and CDR2: MGHRA and YSYEKL. For the CDR3, the DNA is TGTGCCAGCAGCCAAGATCCCACCAGTGCAGGTTACTCTGAAGCTTTCTTT. This encodes CASSQDPTSAGYSEAFF.

V is TRBV6-5 and J is TRBJ2-2, with 13 bases matching TRBD2. CDR1 is MNHEY and CDR2 is SVGAGI in the germline V gene. The CDR3 has 19 amino acids. V shed 5 bases, J shed 3 bases, and the junction held 12 bases outside the gene matches. The CDR3 coding sequence is TGTGCCAGCAGTGAGCCGGGACTAGCGGGATTGGGGGACACCGGGGAGCTGTTTTTT. It codes for CASSEPGLAGLGDTGELFF.

This clonotype was observed a few times. The CDR3 sequence is CASSIGQGVRQPQHF. The CDR3 DNA reads as TGTGCCAGTAGTATCGGACAGGGGGTCCGTCAGCCCCAGCATTTT. V gene TRBV19 combines with J gene TRBJ1-5; 10 nucleotides agree with TRBD1. The germline V gene has CDR1 LNHDA and CDR2 SQIVND (reference sequence). V gave up 3 bases and J gave up 6 bases; unmatched junction bases: 5. CDR3 length: 15 residues. The whole variable domain, filled in from reference TRBV19 and TRBJ1-5, reads DGGITQSPKYLFRKEGQNVTLSCEQNLNHDAMYWYRQDPGQGLRLIYYSQIVNDFQKGDIAEGYSVSREKKESFPLTVTSAQKNPTAFYLCASSIGQGVRQPQHFGDGTRLSIL.

The chain employs TRBV28 and TRBJ1-2; D not certain. The CDR3 is 15 amino acids. The germline V gene encodes CDR1 MDHEN and CDR2 SYDVKM. The V end lost 10 bases, the J end lost 2 bases, and 20 bases lay between the germline ends. In DNA, the CDR3 is TGTGCCACCGACTATCCGGGAAAGGCCAACTATGGCTACACCTTC. It is translated as CATDYPGKANYGYTF.

The table lists this clonotype with many counts. The chain recombines TRBV7-8 with TRBJ2-7, with D perhaps TRBD1 (8 bases). The CDR3 sequence is 18 residues long. The V gene's germline CDR1 is SGHVS and CDR2 FQNEAQ. Trimming removed 1 base at V and 3 bases at J, with 22 bases between. CDR3 sequence reads: CASSLGGGTTGGFYEQYF. The CDR3 DNA follows: TGTGCCAGCAGCTTAGGCGGGGGAACAACAGGGGGTTTCTACGAGCAGTACTTC.

On this clonotype itself: A read error may account for a junction end that differs from germline. The chain is built from TRBV2 and TRBJ2-5; TRBD1 matches 7 bases. Germline CDR1 and CDR2: SNHLY and FYNNEI. CDR3 length equals 16 residues. For the CDR3, the DNA is TGTGCCAGCAGTGACGGCAGGGGGTGGAGGATAGAGACCCGGTACTTC. This codes for CASSDGRGWRIETRYF.

This chain connects TRBV28 to TRBJ2-2, with no clear D. The CDR3 has 15 amino acids. The V gene lost 6 bases and the J gene lost 0 bases, with 11 bases spanning the gap. Germline V gives CDR1 MDHEN, CDR2 SYDVKM. The CDR3 loop reads CASSPALANTGELFF. Written as DNA, the CDR3 is TGTGCCAGCAGCCCCGCCCTAGCGAACACCGGGGAGCTGTTTTTT. The full variable domain, in which reference TRBV28 and TRBJ2-2 provide the parts outside the CDR3, is DVKVTQSSRYLVKRTGEKVFLECVQDMDHENMFWYRQDPGLGLRLIYFSYDVKMKEKGDIPEGYSVSREKKERFSLILESASTNQTSMYLCASSPALANTGELFFGEGSRLTVL.

This clonotype was seen ten or more times. V and J are TRBV7-6 and TRBJ2-7; 7 bases map to TRBD1. The length of the CDR3 is 13 residues. Trimming at V came to 5 bases and at J to 2 bases, leaving 3 bases not matched to a gene. CDR1 and CDR2 (germline): SGHVS, FNYEAQ. CDR3 nucleotide sequence: TGTGCCAGCAGCCGGGACAGTACCTACGAGCAGTACTTC. This encodes CASSRDSTYEQYF. Drawing the rest from reference TRBV7-6 and TRBJ2-7, the complete variable domain is GAGVSQSPRYKVTKRGQDVALRCDPISGHVSLYWYRQALGQGPEFLTYFNYEAQQDKSGLPNDRFSAERPEGSISTLTIQRTEQRDSAMYRCASSRDSTYEQYFGPGTRLTVT.

In regard to this clonotype: Since no conserved phenylalanine or tryptophan closes the CDR3, a read error is the likely cause. J is TRBJ2-7 and V is TRBV7-2; D is perhaps TRBD2 (5 bases). This CDR3 is built from 14 residues. Germline CDR1 and CDR2: SGHTA and FQGNSA. The V gene lost 5 bases and the J gene lost 2 bases, with 13 bases spanning the gap. The CDR3, as DNA: TGTGCCAGCAGCCGTCTAGCTTTTACCTACGAGCAGTACTTA. The encoded protein is CASSRLAFTYEQYL.

V and J are TRBV15 and TRBJ1-5; 8 bases match TRBD1. The V segment lost 4 bases and the J segment 9 bases; nucleotides outside the gene matches: 5. The CDR3 consists of 13 residues. Germline CDR1 and CDR2: LNHNV and YYDKDF (reference sequence). CDR3 bases: TGTGCCACCAGCACAGGACAGGGCTTGCCCCAGCATTTT. Protein: CATSTGQGLPQHF.

This clonotype has just a few counts. In DNA, the CDR3 is TGTGCCAGCACTCCAATCAAGAGACACCGCACAGATACGCAGTATTTT. Amino acid sequence: CASTPIKRHRTDTQYF. The gene calls are TRBV28 and TRBJ2-3; D is ambiguous. This CDR3 has 16 residues. The germline CDR1 and CDR2 sequences are MDHEN and SYDVKM. V lost 7 bases, J lost 1 base, and 18 bases lay in between.

CDR3 bases: TGTGCCAGCAGTGCACAGGCTTCCCCAACGGGGGGCTACACCTTC. Residues: CASSAQASPTGGYTF. The V gene is TRBV6-1, the J gene TRBJ1-2; maybe TRBD1 (5 bases). Trimming took 4 bases from V and 8 from J, leaving 20 bases between them. The CDR3 contains 15 residues. The V gene's germline CDR1 is MNHNS and CDR2 SASEGT.

In this sample, this clonotype turned up a few times. The genes are TRBV29-1 and TRBJ2-7; 8 bases line up with TRBD1. Germline V lookup: CDR1 SQVTM, CDR2 ANQGSEA. This CDR3 has 13 amino acids. The ends lost 7 bases at V and 5 bases at J; junction bases unmatched: 10. This CDR3 reads CSAGRGQEDEQYF. CDR3 nucleotide sequence: TGCAGCGCTGGACGGGGACAGGAGGACGAGCAGTACTTC.

The rearrangement uses TRBV11-2 and TRBJ2-7; a possible D gene is TRBD2 (5 bases). Germline V CDR1 and CDR2: SGHAT, FQNNGV. Trimming left V 3 bases short and J 3 bases short, with 12 bases between. CDR3 size: 14 residues. DNA for the CDR3: TGTGCCAGCAGCTTCGCCGGGAATAACTACGAGCAGTACTTC. It is translated as CASSFAGNNYEQYF.

This clonotype appeared a few times. This chain uses TRBV6-1 with TRBJ1-1; TRBD1 agrees at 8 bases. This CDR3 has 14 residues. The J segment lost 5 bases and the V segment lost 5 bases, leaving 7 bases of the junction unmatched. CDR1 is MNHNS, CDR2 SASEGT, per germline. This CDR3 reads CASSKTGGWTEAFF. The CDR3 bases are TGTGCCAGCAGTAAAACAGGGGGTTGGACTGAAGCTTTCTTT.

CDR3 DNA: TGTGCCACCAGTGAGGCCGGGACAGAGGGCGAGCAGTACTTC. Its protein product is CATSEAGTEGEQYF. The chain recombines TRBV24-1 with TRBJ2-7, with TRBD1 matching 7 bases. CDR3 length: 14 amino acids. Unmatched junction bases numbered 8, after V lost 4 bases and J lost 6 bases. Germline V CDR1 and CDR2: KGHDR, SFDVKD.

This clonotype was seen just once. One junction end does not reproduce the germline sequence, and a read error may be involved. The chain recombines TRBV7-9 with TRBJ1-2; weak D call: TRBD1 (6 bases). CDR3 length equals 14 residues. Germline assignment: CDR1 SEHNR and CDR2 FQNEAQ (reference sequence). The CDR3 loop is CASRFGHRADGYTF. CDR3 coding DNA: TGTGCAAGCAGATTTGGCCACAGGGCGGATGGCTACACCTTC.

The J gene is TRBJ2-1, the V gene TRBV12-3 or TRBV12-4; TRBD2 matches at 7 bases. Trimming at V came to 2 bases and at J to 1 base, leaving 14 bases not matched to a gene. The CDR3 extends over 19 amino acids. CDR3 in DNA: TGTGCCAGCAGTTTATTGCGGGGAGGGCCCTCCTCTTCCTACAATGAGCAGTTCTTC. Its translation: CASSLLRGGPSSSYNEQFF.

This clonotype occurred a few times. V gene TRBV10-3 combines with J gene TRBJ2-3, with D maybe TRBD2 (6 bases). This CDR3 has 14 amino acids. The V end was cut by 6 bases, the J end by 0 bases, with 10 bases between. Per the germline V gene, CDR1 is ENHRY and CDR2 is SYGVKD. This CDR3 is CAISAGLSTDTQYF. CDR3 DNA: TGTGCCATCAGCGCGGGACTCAGCACAGATACGCAGTATTTT.

This chain joins TRBV7-9 and TRBJ1-4, with 7 bases that match TRBD1. The CDR3 is 14 amino acids. V trimming: 5 bases; J trimming: 5 bases; junction bases outside the gene matches: 5. Per germline, CDR1 SEHNR and CDR2 FQNEAQ (reference sequence). The CDR3 is CASSPDRFNEKLFF. The CDR3 coding sequence is TGTGCCAGCAGCCCGGACAGGTTCAATGAAAAACTGTTTTTT.